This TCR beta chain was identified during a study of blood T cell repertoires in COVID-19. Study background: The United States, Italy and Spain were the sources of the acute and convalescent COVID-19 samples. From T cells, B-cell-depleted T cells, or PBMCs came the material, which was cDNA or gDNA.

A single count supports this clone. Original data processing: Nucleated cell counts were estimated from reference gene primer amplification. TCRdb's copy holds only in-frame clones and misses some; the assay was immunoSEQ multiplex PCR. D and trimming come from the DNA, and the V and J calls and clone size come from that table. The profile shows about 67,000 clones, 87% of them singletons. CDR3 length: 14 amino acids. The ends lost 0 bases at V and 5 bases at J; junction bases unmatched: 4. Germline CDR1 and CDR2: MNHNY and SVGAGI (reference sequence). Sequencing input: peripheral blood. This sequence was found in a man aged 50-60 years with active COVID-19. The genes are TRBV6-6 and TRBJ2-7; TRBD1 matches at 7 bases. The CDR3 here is CASSYSTGYDEQYF. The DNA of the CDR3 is TGTGCCAGCAGTTACTCGACAGGGTATGACGAGCAGTACTTC.